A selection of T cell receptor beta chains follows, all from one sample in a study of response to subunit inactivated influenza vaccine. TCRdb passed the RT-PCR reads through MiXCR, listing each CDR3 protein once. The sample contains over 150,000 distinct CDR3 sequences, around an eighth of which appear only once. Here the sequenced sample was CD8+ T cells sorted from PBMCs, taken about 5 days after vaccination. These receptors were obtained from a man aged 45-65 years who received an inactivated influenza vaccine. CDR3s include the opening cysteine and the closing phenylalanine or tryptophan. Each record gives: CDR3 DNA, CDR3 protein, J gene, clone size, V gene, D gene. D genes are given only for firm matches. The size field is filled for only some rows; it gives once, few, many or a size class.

CDR3nt: TGCAGCGTTGAAGTCTCCGGGACGTCGCACAATGAGCAGTTCTTC; CDR3aa: CSVEVSGTSHNEQFF; j_gene: TRBJ2-1; abundance: many; v_gene: TRBV29-1; d_gene: NA
CDR3nt: TGTGCCAGCAGTCCTCTTTTCTCTGGGGCCAACGTCCTGACTTTC; CDR3aa: CASSPLFSGANVLTF; j_gene: TRBJ2-6; abundance: NA; v_gene: TRBV27; d_gene: NA
CDR3nt: TGTGCCAGCTCGCTTTCTTGGGGGGCAAGTGAGTACAATGAGCAGTTCTTC; CDR3aa: CASSLSWGASEYNEQFF; j_gene: TRBJ2-1; abundance: NA; v_gene: TRBV18; d_gene: NA
CDR3nt: TGTGCCAGCAGCTTACTAGCGGGAGCTCCAAATGAGCAGTTCTTC; CDR3aa: CASSLLAGAPNEQFF; j_gene: TRBJ2-1; abundance: many; v_gene: TRBV7-2; d_gene: TRBD2
CDR3nt: TGTGCCAGCAGCTTAGGGTTCGGGGGGCCTACCAGCGCAGATACGCAGTATTTT; CDR3aa: CASSLGFGGPTSADTQYF; j_gene: TRBJ2-3; abundance: few; v_gene: TRBV11-2; d_gene: NA
CDR3nt: TGCAGCGTTGAAGATCTTGCGGGAGCGCCCATGGAGCAGTTCTTC; CDR3aa: CSVEDLAGAPMEQFF; j_gene: TRBJ2-1; abundance: few; v_gene: TRBV29-1; d_gene: TRBD2
CDR3nt: TGTGCCAGCAGCCGCACGTCCCTTGTGGAAGCGCAGTTCTTC; CDR3aa: CASSRTSLVEAQFF; j_gene: TRBJ2-1; abundance: few; v_gene: TRBV14; d_gene: NA
CDR3nt: TGTGCCAGCACGGACAGGGGGCCTTACGAGCAGTACTTC; CDR3aa: CASTDRGPYEQYF; j_gene: TRBJ2-7; abundance: NA; v_gene: TRBV7-9; d_gene: TRBD1
CDR3nt: TGTGCCACCGGGCCAGGTCAGCCCCAGCATTTT; CDR3aa: CATGPGQPQHF; j_gene: TRBJ1-5; abundance: once; v_gene: TRBV6-5; d_gene: NA
CDR3nt: TGTGCCAGCAGTCCCCTAGCGGGGTGGGGGACAGATACGCAGTATTTT; CDR3aa: CASSPLAGWGTDTQYF; j_gene: TRBJ2-3; abundance: many; v_gene: TRBV27; d_gene: TRBD2
CDR3nt: TGTGCCAGCAGCTTATCGCCACACAGGGAAAACACCATATATTTT; CDR3aa: CASSLSPHRENTIYF; j_gene: TRBJ1-3; abundance: few; v_gene: TRBV7-9; d_gene: NA
CDR3nt: TGTGCCAGCAGTTCAGGGGACAGGGGTGATGAGACCCAGTACTTC; CDR3aa: CASSSGDRGDETQYF; j_gene: TRBJ2-5; abundance: few; v_gene: TRBV6-2/TRBV6-3; d_gene: TRBD1
CDR3nt: TGTGCCAGCAGTTCTGGACAGGGCGGTGAGCAGTTCTTC; CDR3aa: CASSSGQGGEQFF; j_gene: TRBJ2-1; abundance: NA; v_gene: TRBV7-9; d_gene: TRBD1
CDR3nt: TGCAGCCAACACCGACTAGCGGGAGGTTATGAGCAGTTCTTC; CDR3aa: CSQHRLAGGYEQFF; j_gene: TRBJ2-1; abundance: few; v_gene: TRBV20-1; d_gene: TRBD2
CDR3nt: TGTGCCAGCAGTGGTACTAGCGGGAGTGTCTACGAGCAGTACTTC; CDR3aa: CASSGTSGSVYEQYF; j_gene: TRBJ2-7; abundance: NA; v_gene: TRBV2; d_gene: TRBD2
CDR3nt: TGTGCCAGCAGTTATTACATAGACCAAGAGACCCAGTACTTC; CDR3aa: CASSYYIDQETQYF; j_gene: TRBJ2-5; abundance: few; v_gene: TRBV12-3/TRBV12-4; d_gene: NA
CDR3nt: TGTGCCAGCAGTTTAAAGAGGGGAGGACAGTTAGAACAGCCCCAGCATTTT; CDR3aa: CASSLKRGGQLEQPQHF; j_gene: TRBJ1-5; abundance: few; v_gene: TRBV12-3/TRBV12-4; d_gene: NA
CDR3nt: TGTGCCAGCAGCTTAGTAGGGCGAAACTCCTACGAGCAGTACTTC; CDR3aa: CASSLVGRNSYEQYF; j_gene: TRBJ2-7; abundance: few; v_gene: TRBV7-9; d_gene: NA
CDR3nt: TGTGCCAGCAGTGGCCGGGACAGGGATTACAATGAGCAGTACTTC; CDR3aa: CASSGRDRDYNEQYF; j_gene: TRBJ2-7; abundance: NA; v_gene: TRBV2; d_gene: TRBD1
CDR3nt: TGTGCCACCAGTGGGTGGGACAGGGGGCGGGAAGAGACCCAGTACTTC; CDR3aa: CATSGWDRGREETQYF; j_gene: TRBJ2-5; abundance: few; v_gene: TRBV24-1; d_gene: TRBD1
CDR3nt: TGTGCCAGCAGTTTTGTGGTGGTAGGGCTGGGAGAGACCCAGTACTTC; CDR3aa: CASSFVVVGLGETQYF; j_gene: TRBJ2-5; abundance: few; v_gene: TRBV28; d_gene: NA
CDR3nt: TGTGCCAGCAGTTACTCGGGGACTGAAAATCAGCCCCAGCATTTT; CDR3aa: CASSYSGTENQPQHF; j_gene: TRBJ1-5; abundance: few; v_gene: TRBV6-2/TRBV6-3; d_gene: NA
CDR3nt: TGTGCCAGCAGCCCGGCAGGGGTAAAACTGTTTTTT; CDR3aa: CASSPAGVKLFF; j_gene: TRBJ1-4; abundance: NA; v_gene: TRBV4-2; d_gene: NA
CDR3nt: TGCAGCGTTGGGCTAGCGGGATCCAATGAGCAGTTCTTC; CDR3aa: CSVGLAGSNEQFF; j_gene: TRBJ2-1; abundance: NA; v_gene: TRBV29-1; d_gene: TRBD2